This T cell receptor (beta chain) was recovered during a study of T cell repertoires in cytomegalovirus infection. Findings of the study overall: Within the response measured ex vivo, HLA-C-restricted CMV-specific TCR beta clonotypes were dominant.

This clonotype was counted many times. Antigen specificity is unknown. This CDR3 spans 15 amino acids. Deletions cut 1 base from V and 4 bases from J, with 12 bases between. Looked up from germline, CDR1 is SGHTA and CDR2 is FQGNSA. TCRdb reanalysed the reads using MiXCR and keeps one entry per CDR3 protein. The table shows roughly 250,000 distinct CDR3 sequences, with around an eighth occurring only once. Material: PBMCs. V and J are TRBV7-2 and TRBJ2-3; D might be TRBD1 (7 bases). This clonotype originated in a human donor in good health (CMV status not recorded). Some clones in this sample may be carry-over from other donors' samples. CDR3 DNA sequence: TGTGCCAGCAGCTTAGTCACAGGGGAGGCAGATACGCAGTATTTT. Its translation: CASSLVTGEADTQYF.